A selection of T cell receptor beta chains follows, all from one sample in a study of blood T cell repertoires in COVID-19. The protocol was immunoSEQ multiplex PCR, while the TCRdb copy is restricted to in-frame clones and leaves out a portion. The table has about 530,000 clones, 85% to 90% seen once. Source material: peripheral blood. These receptors were obtained from a woman aged 45-65 years with COVID-19, enrolled during active disease. Both conserved end residues are part of each CDR3. The order of the fields is J gene, V gene, CDR3 protein.

TRBJ2-7	TRBV25-1	CASSEFTGHGQYF
TRBJ2-7	TRBV7-9	CASSLAGTGGRNEQYF
TRBJ2-7	TRBV24-1	CATSDYDSYEQYF
TRBJ1-3	TRBV30	CAWSAGNTIYF
TRBJ1-5	TRBV3-1/TRBV3-2	CASSQGYNRVEGNQPQHF
TRBJ1-1	TRBV5-6	CASSLWGLNTEAFF
TRBJ2-1	TRBV3-1/TRBV3-2	CASSVRGPNEQFF
TRBJ1-2	TRBV5-1	CASSSNEGRRGYTF
TRBJ1-4	TRBV9	CASSPRQTTNEKLFF
TRBJ1-2	TRBV29-1	CSCYRVVCCGYTF
TRBJ2-2	TRBV5-8	CASSLSGANTGELFF
TRBJ2-5	TRBV24-1	CATSPGTGRETQYF
TRBJ2-4	TRBV28	CASGLYRGGNIQYF
TRBJ2-2	TRBV5-1	CATGQGEPGELFF
TRBJ1-2	TRBV30	CAWSVTVNYGYTF
TRBJ2-2	TRBV5-4	CASSPRGPSARNTGELFF
TRBJ1-4	TRBV18	CASSGGLNEKLFF
TRBJ2-3	TRBV2	CASRGGLASDTQYF
TRBJ2-1	TRBV4-1	CASSQDRTSGTFF
TRBJ1-1	TRBV27	CASSLTDREGAFF
TRBJ2-2	TRBV19	CASSITPTGAGELFF
TRBJ1-5	TRBV18	CASSPVGPNQPQHF
TRBJ2-3	TRBV6-6	CASSGGASTDTQYF
TRBJ1-2	TRBV10-3	CAISDPTGYGYTF
TRBJ1-1	TRBV11-2	CASSLDNPDRGDTEAFF
TRBJ2-1	TRBV5-1	CASSLAISNNEQFF